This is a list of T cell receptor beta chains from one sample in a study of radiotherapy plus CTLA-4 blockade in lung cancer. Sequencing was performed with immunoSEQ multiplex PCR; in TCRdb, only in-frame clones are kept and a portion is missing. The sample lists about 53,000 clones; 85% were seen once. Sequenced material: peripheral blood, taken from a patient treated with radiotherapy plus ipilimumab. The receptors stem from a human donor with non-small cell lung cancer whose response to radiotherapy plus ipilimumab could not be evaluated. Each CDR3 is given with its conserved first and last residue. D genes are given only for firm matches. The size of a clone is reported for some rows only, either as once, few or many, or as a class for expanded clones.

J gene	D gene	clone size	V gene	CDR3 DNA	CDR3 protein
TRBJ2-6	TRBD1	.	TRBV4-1	TGCGCCAGCAGCCAACCGGGACAGGCCAACTCTGGGGCCAACGTCCTGACTTTC	CASSQPGQANSGANVLTF
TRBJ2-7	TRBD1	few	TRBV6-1	TGTGCCAGCAACACGGACAGGGACTACGAGCAGTACTTC	CASNTDRDYEQYF
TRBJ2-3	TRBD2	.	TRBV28	TGTGCCAGCAGTTTCGGGATAGCGGGAGTAACAGATACGCAGTATTTT	CASSFGIAGVTDTQYF
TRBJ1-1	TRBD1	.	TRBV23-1	TGCGCCAGCAGTCAATCGGGACAGTTGGGCACTGAAGCTTTCTTT	CASSQSGQLGTEAFF
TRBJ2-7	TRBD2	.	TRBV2	TGTGCCAGCAGTGGGATTAGCGGGAGGAGCGAGCAGTACTTC	CASSGISGRSEQYF
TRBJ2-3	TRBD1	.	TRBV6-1	TGTGCCAGCAGTGAAGTGACAGGGGCAGATACGCAGTATTTT	CASSEVTGADTQYF
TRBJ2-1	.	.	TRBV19	TGTGCCAGTAGTGCCCGGGTTTACAATGAGCAGTTCTTC	CASSARVYNEQFF
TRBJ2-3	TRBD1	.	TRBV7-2	TGTGCCAGCAGCCAGGGGGCATGGGGCACAGATACGCAGTATTTT	CASSQGAWGTDTQYF
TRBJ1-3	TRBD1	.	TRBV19	TGTGCCAGTAGTACCCTCGACAGGGATGTAAACACCATATATTTT	CASSTLDRDVNTIYF
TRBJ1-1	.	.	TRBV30	TGTGCCTGGAGCGACAGGAATGATGAAGCTTTCTTT	CAWSDRNDEAFF
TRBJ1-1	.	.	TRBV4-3	TGCGCCGGCAGCCAAGACTCCCGGGGGATTGAAGCTTTCTTT	CAGSQDSRGIEAFF
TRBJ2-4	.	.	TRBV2	TGTGCCAGCAGAGAGCAGGGTGGCCTAGCCAAAAACATTCAGTACTTC	CASREQGGLAKNIQYF
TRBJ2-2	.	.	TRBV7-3	TGTGCCAGCAGCTTAAAGGCGGCTAGCAGTCCCGGGGAGCTGTTTTTT	CASSLKAASSPGELFF
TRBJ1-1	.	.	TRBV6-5	TGTGCCAGCAGTTACCAGGGTATGGGCACTGAAGCTTTCTTT	CASSYQGMGTEAFF
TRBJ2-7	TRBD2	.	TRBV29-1	TGCAGCGTTGAAGGTGCGACTAGCGGTTTCTACGAGCAGTACTTC	CSVEGATSGFYEQYF
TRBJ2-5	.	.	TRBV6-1	TGTGCCAGCAGTGAAAGTCTCCGACAGGCTGGGACCCAGTACTTC	CASSESLRQAGTQYF
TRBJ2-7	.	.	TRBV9	TGTGCCAGCAGCGTAGGTCTCGGCCGCAAGGGGAACTACGAGCAGTACTTC	CASSVGLGRKGNYEQYF
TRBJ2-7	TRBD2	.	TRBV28	TGTGCCAGCAGTTCCCTCGAGGCGGGAGGACCCTACGAGCAGTACTTC	CASSSLEAGGPYEQYF
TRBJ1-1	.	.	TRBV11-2	TGTGCCAGCAGCCACAGGTCCGGCTCGGCTGAAGCTTTCTTT	CASSHRSGSAEAFF
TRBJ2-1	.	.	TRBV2	TGTGCCAGCAGCAGGCCGGAGCAGTTCTTC	CASSRPEQFF
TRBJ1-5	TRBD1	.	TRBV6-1	TGTGCCAGCAGCGACAGGGGGAATCAGCCCCAGCATTTT	CASSDRGNQPQHF
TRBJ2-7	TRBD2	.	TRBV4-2	TGTGCCAGCAGCCAGGGTAGCGGGACGAACTACGAGCAGTACTTC	CASSQGSGTNYEQYF
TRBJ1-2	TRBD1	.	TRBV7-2	TGTGCCAGCAGCCCCACCTGGACAGGCCATAACTATGGCTACACCTTC	CASSPTWTGHNYGYTF
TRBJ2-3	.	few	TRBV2	TGTGCCAGCAGAGAACTAGCAATGCGCATTTCAGATACGCAGTATTTT	CASRELAMRISDTQYF
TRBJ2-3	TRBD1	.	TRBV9	TGTGCCAGCGCCTACGGGACAGGGGTCACAGATAGGCAGTATTTT	CASAYGTGVTDRQYF
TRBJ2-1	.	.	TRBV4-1	TGCGCCAGCAGCCACCTCCCCGGGCAGGGGGGCAGGGAGCAGTTCTTC	CASSHLPGQGGREQFF
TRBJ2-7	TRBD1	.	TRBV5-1	TGCGCCAGCAGCCGCGACAGGGTCGAAGAGCAGTACTTC	CASSRDRVEEQYF